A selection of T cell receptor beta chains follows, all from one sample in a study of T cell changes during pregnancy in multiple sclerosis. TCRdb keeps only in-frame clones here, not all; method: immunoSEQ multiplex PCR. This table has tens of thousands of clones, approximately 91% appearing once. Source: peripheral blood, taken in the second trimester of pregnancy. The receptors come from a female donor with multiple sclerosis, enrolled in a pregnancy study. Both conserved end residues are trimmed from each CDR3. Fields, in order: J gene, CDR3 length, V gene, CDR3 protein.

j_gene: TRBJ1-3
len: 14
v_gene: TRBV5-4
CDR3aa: ASSAGPPGYGNTIY

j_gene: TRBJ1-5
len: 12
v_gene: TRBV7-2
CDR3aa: ASSLRPRGQPQH

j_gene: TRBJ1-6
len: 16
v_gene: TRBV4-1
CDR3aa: ASSRSTGAVSGDSPLH

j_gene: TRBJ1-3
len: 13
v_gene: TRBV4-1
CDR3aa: ASSQRGKWGNTIY

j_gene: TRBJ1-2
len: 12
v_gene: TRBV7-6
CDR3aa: ASSLALQGFGYT

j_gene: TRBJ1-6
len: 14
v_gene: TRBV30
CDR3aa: AWSRFGESYNSPLH

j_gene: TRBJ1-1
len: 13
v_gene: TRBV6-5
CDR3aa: ASSWAGVRSTEAF

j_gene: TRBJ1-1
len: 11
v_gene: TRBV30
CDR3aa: AWNTDRGLSAF

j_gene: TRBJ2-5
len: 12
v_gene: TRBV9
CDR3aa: ASSVVRRGETQY

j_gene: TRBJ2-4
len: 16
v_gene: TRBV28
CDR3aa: ASSLTSGGPRAKNIQY

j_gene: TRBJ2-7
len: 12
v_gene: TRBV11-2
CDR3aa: ASSLDPGAYEQY

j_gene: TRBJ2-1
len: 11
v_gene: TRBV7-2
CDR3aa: ASSTRLGNEQF

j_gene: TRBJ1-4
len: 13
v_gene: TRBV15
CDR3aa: ATSRDRDSQEKLF

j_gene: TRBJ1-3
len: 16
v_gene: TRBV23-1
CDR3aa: ASSQSILQGDSGNTIY

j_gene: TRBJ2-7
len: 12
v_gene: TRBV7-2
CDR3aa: ASSFGTGPYEQY

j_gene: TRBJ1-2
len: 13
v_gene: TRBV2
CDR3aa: ASSQTGGTNYGYT

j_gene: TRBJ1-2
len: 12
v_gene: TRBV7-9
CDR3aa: ASSSWGGSYGYT

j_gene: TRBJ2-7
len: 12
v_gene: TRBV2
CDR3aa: ASSLQGKAYEQY

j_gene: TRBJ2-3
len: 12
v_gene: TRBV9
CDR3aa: ASSSDGNTDTQY

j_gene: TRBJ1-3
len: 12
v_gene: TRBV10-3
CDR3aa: ASQDRSSGNTIY

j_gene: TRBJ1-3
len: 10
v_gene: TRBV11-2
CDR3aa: ASSLDRDTIY

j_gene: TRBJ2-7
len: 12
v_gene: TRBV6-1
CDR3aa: ASSFGQGSYEQY

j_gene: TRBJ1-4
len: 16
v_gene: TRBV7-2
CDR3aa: ASSLAGRGRTSNEKLF

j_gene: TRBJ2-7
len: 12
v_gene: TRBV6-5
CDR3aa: ASSAPSGGREQY

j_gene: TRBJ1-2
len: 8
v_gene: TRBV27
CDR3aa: ASTYYGYT

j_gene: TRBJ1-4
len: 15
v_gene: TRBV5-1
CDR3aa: ASSRLPTGATNEKLF

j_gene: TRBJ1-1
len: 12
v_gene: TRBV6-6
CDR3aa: ASNEQGTGTEAF

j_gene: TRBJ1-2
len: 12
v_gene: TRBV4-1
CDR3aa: ASSQDQRLAGYT

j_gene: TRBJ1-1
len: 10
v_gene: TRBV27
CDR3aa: ASSQGNTEAF

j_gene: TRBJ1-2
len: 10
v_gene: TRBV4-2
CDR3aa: ASSQERYGYT

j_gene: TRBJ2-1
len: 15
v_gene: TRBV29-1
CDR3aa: SVEDGLASGFYNEQF

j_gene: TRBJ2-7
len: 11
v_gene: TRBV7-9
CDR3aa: ASRPSGAYEQY

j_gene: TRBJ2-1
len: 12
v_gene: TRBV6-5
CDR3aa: ASSYGASYNEQF

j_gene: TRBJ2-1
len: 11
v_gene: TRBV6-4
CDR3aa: ASSEDSYNEQF

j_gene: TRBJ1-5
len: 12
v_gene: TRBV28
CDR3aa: ASSLAWASQPQH